This entry features one T cell receptor (beta chain) sequence. This entry belongs to a study of lung T cells in sarcoidosis with Löfgren's syndrome. TCRdb independently ran MiXCR on the reads; one entry per CDR3 protein. The data contain 60,000 to 65,000 distinct CDR3 sequences, over 20% of them singletons. Trimming cost V 6 bases and J 6 bases; bases outside gene matches: 8. Germline V gene sequence: CDR1 MDHEN, CDR2 SYDVKM. The CDR3 covers 14 residues. The gene calls are TRBV28 and TRBJ2-5; 9 bases map to TRBD1. This receptor was obtained from a human donor with sarcoidosis (Löfgren's syndrome or another form), or a control subject (not recorded which). The sequencing sample was made of CD4+ T cells from PBMCs. CDR3 amino acids: CASSPRQGGQTQYF. The CDR3 nucleotides are TGTGCCAGCAGCCCCCGACAGGGGGGGCAGACCCAGTACTTC. The full variable domain, with the rest looked up from reference TRBV28 and TRBJ2-5, is DVKVTQSSRYLVKRTGEKVFLECVQDMDHENMFWYRQDPGLGLRLIYFSYDVKMKEKGDIPEGYSVSREKKERFSLILESASTNQTSMYLCASSPRQGGQTQYFGPGTRLLVL.